This TCR beta chain is drawn from a study of cytomegalovirus exposure and HLA in healthy donors. Germline CDR1 and CDR2: SGHRS and YFSETQ. V lost 3 bases and J 7 bases, leaving 8 bases between the germline ends. There are 12 residues in the CDR3. Primers included in the PCR were 60 Vbeta and 13 Jbeta primers. Produced via immunoSEQ multiplex PCR; TCRdb's table is partial and in-frame only. The repertoire holds about 160,000 clones, with roughly 80% as singletons. The receptor's source is a man aged 30 to 39 in good health and CMV-seropositive. Input material: PBMCs. This chain joins TRBV5-1 and TRBJ2-1; no clear D. This chain's CDR3 is CASSSQLNEQFF. CDR3 bases: TGCGCCAGCAGCTCCCAACTAAATGAGCAGTTCTTC.